This T cell receptor (beta chain) was documented in a study of early T cells in non-severe SARS-CoV-2 infection (dated by TCRdb to about 2021). For the study in its entirety: Because TCR sequencing was done on bulk RNA from unsorted whole blood, the alpha and beta chains could not be paired. The study at large found these results: VDJdb matching was skewed toward anti-spike CD8 responses and likely underestimated virus-specific expansions by missing private and CD4 specificities.

Concerning this clonotype: Its antigen has not been determined. No base quality information exists; no much larger clone differs at one position.

V has 4 bases trimmed and J has 6 bases trimmed; junction bases matching no gene number 1. The CDR3 goes from the cysteine to the phenylalanine over 14 residues. The DNA shown is the 42-base CDR3, in frame from base 1. Based on the germline V gene (reference sequence), the CDR1 and CDR2 sequences are LGHDT and YNNKEL. Receptor libraries were prepared by 5' RACE. The reads were generated on a NextSeq 500. The TCR library protocol attached unique molecular identifiers to individual cDNA molecules to correct for sequencing error and PCR bias. Both TCR alpha and beta chains were sequenced, and tight co-correlation was observed between alpha and beta sequence abundances in each sample. Per the original workflow: Decombinator V4 was used to perform V gene, J gene and CDR3 annotation of TCR sequences. TCRs were defined as expanded if a significant change between any two time points was detected under a Poisson model with p below 0.0001. TCR abundances were normalised to the total number of TCRs sequenced per sample and expressed as counts per million. MAIT TCRs were defined by TRAV1-2 paired with TRAJ12, TRAJ20 or TRAJ33, and iNKT TCRs by TRAV10 paired with TRAJ18. A search of VDJdb, accessed on 1 November 2021, was run for TCRs annotated to CMV, EBV and SARS-CoV-2, with TCRs annotated for multiple antigens excluded. TCRdb's own reprocessing of the public reads used fastp at Q25 and MiXCR and kept productive beta chains. Rows are combined by CDR3 protein, so each entry shows the most common genes and DNA. TCRdb assigned the V and J calls; the authors' analysis was not used. This sample holds about 98,000 distinct CDR3 sequences; approximately 11% were observed only once. The ten largest make up 5.1% of the sample.

Set within a cohort of healthcare workers in London, UK, this nested case-control study involved weekly PCR testing of nasopharyngeal swabs along with blood sampling. Healthcare workers were recruited during the week of the UK lockdown, between 23 and 31 March 2020, and followed weekly for up to roughly 16 weeks. This TCR came from an adult who was a healthcare worker with PCR-confirmed SARS-CoV-2 infection or an uninfected control (not recorded which). The source material was whole blood. The rearrangement combines TRBV3-1 with TRBJ2-3; TRBD2 aligns with 13 central bases. The nucleotide sequence reads as follows: TGTGCCAGCAGCCCGGGACTAGCGGGGGATACGCAGTATTTT. Its product reads: CASSPGLAGDTQYF.